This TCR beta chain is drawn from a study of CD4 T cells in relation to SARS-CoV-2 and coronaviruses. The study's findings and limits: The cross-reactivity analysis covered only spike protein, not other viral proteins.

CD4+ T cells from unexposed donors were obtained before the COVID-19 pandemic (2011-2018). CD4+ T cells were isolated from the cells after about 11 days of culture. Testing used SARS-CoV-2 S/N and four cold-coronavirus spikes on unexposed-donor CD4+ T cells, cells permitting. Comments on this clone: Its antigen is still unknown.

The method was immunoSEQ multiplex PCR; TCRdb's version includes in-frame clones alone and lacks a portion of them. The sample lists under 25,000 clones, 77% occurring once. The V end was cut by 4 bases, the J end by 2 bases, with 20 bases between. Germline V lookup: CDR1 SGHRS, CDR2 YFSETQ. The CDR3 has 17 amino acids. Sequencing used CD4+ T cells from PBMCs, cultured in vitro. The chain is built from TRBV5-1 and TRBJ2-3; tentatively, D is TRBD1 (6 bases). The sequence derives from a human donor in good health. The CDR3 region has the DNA TGCGCCAGCAGCCCTACAGTCACAGGGCTTCACACAGATACGCAGTATTTT. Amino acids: CASSPTVTGLHTDTQYF.